Presented here are 28 T cell receptor beta chains from one specimen sequenced in a study of T cell responses to AZD1222 COVID-19 vaccine. Clones were read by immunoSEQ multiplex PCR, and TCRdb kept only the in-frame ones, dropping some. The sample includes around 110,000 clones, under 90% of them seen just once. The sample was peripheral blood, taken on day 0 of AZD1222 vaccination. The receptors here all came from an adult in good health.

The V and J genes are TRBV30 and TRBJ2-5; D is undetermined. Trimming stripped 1 base from V and 5 bases from J, with 8 bases between. Germline lookup yields CDR1 GTSNPN and CDR2 SVGIG (reference sequence). The CDR3 length is 12 residues. The CDR3 DNA sequence: TGTGCCTGGAGTGGCCCCGCGGAGACCCAGTACTTC. As protein: CAWSGPAETQYF.

CDR3: CASSLRTTGAGDYGYTF. CDR3 sequence (DNA): TGCGCCAGCAGCCTCCGAACAACAGGGGCCGGGGACTATGGCTACACCTTC. The chain has TRBV4-1 and TRBJ1-2; 7 bases align to TRBD1. Germline V gene data show CDR1 as MGHRA and CDR2 as YSYEKL. Trimming took 4 bases from V and 3 from J; bases not matched to a gene: 14. The CDR3 totals 17 residues.

This clone was seen a few times. The rearrangement joins TRBV5-6 to TRBJ2-7, with TRBD2 identical over 7 bases. The length of the CDR3 is 15 residues. The V gene's germline CDR1 is SGHDT and CDR2 YYEEEE. With 5 bases clipped from V and 6 bases from J, the junction kept 14 bases outside the gene matches. This chain's CDR3 is CASRLHGAGVSEQYF. As DNA, the CDR3 is TGTGCCAGCAGGCTGCATGGGGCGGGAGTTTCCGAGCAGTACTTC. Full variable domain (rest looked up from reference TRBV5-6 and TRBJ2-7): DAGVTQSPTHLIKTRGQQVTLRCSPKSGHDTVSWYQQALGQGPQFIFQYYEEEERQRGNFPDRFSGHQFPNYSSELNVNALLLGDSALYLCASRLHGAGVSEQYFGPGTRLTVT.

This clone has a handful of counts. V and J are TRBV6-4 and TRBJ2-7, with 8 bases matching TRBD2. The CDR3 spans 17 residues. Germline trimming cut 3 bases from V and 0 bases from J; bases unmatched to any gene: 10. Germline CDR1 and CDR2: MRHNA and SNTAGT. CDR3 protein: CASSEIGSGRVSYEQYF. As DNA, the CDR3 is TGTGCCAGCAGTGAAATTGGGAGCGGGAGAGTCTCCTACGAGCAGTACTTC.

The rearrangement uses TRBV23-1 and TRBJ1-2, with D possibly matching TRBD1 (5 bases). TRBV23-1 belongs to the ORF category, with a function that is uncertain. Trimming left V 7 bases short and J 4 bases short, with 13 bases between. The CDR3 runs to 13 residues. The CDR3 nucleotides read TGCGCCAGCACTGGGGGGGTAGGCTATGGCTACACCTTC. Translated: CASTGGVGYGYTF.

The rearrangement uses TRBV4-3 and TRBJ2-1; 8 bases match TRBD1. J lost 5 bases, V lost 0 bases, and 3 bases had no gene match. The CDR3 consists of 15 residues. Germline V gene sequence: CDR1 LGHNA, CDR2 YSLEER. The CDR3 is CASSQESTGDNEQFF. DNA of the CDR3: TGCGCCAGCAGCCAAGAATCGACAGGGGACAATGAGCAGTTCTTC.

This chain uses TRBV7-3 with TRBJ1-5, with D hard to call. The CDR3 extends over 13 amino acids. V dropped 0 bases and J dropped 8 bases, with 8 bases sitting between them. Germline V gene lookup returns CDR1 SGHTA and CDR2 FQGTGA. The CDR3 sequence is CASSLTRDEPQHF. The CDR3 region has the DNA TGTGCCAGCAGCTTAACGAGGGATGAGCCCCAGCATTTT.

The chain employs TRBV9 and TRBJ1-2, with D perhaps TRBD1 (6 bases). The CDR3 runs to 13 residues. In germline, CDR1 is SGDLS, CDR2 YYNGEE. Trimming stripped 3 bases from V and 8 bases from J, with 14 bases between. The CDR3 loop is CASSATGFGGYTF. DNA of the CDR3: TGTGCCAGCAGCGCCACAGGGTTCGGGGGCTACACCTTC.

The chain links TRBV12-5 to TRBJ2-7, with a possible D match to TRBD1 (5 bases). The germline V gene encodes CDR1 LGHNT and CDR2 FRNRAP. V was cut by 7 bases and J by 1 base, with 14 bases left in between. The CDR3 is 14 residues long. CDR3: CASALGQGSYEQYF. The CDR3 DNA reads TGTGCTAGTGCCTTGGGGCAGGGTTCCTACGAGCAGTACTTC.

This chain links TRBV10-1 with TRBJ2-1, with D perhaps TRBD1 (5 bases). This CDR3 has 15 amino acids. Trimming pared 7 bases from V and 7 bases from J, leaving 20 bases between. Germline values: CDR1 WNHNN, CDR2 SYGVQD (reference sequence). In DNA form, the CDR3 reads TGCGCCAGCACCGAAGGGCAGGGAATTGGGAATGAGCAGTTCTTC. Amino acid sequence: CASTEGQGIGNEQFF.

The chain joins TRBV19 to TRBJ2-2, with D uncertain. V was cut by 7 bases and J by 0 bases, with 12 bases left in between. This CDR3 contains 15 residues. Germline values: CDR1 LNHDA, CDR2 SQIVND (reference sequence). The CDR3 protein is CASTTSNANTGELFF. CDR3 nucleotides: TGTGCCAGTACGACGTCGAACGCGAACACCGGGGAGCTGTTTTTT.

The CDR3 region is CASSSKITLKDTGELFF. The CDR3 DNA reads as TGTGCCAGCAGCTCGAAAATTACCCTCAAGGACACCGGGGAGCTGTTTTTT. The chain joins TRBV5-5 to TRBJ2-2; no clear D. V was pared by 3 bases and J by 3 bases, with 18 bases between. Germline values: CDR1 SGHKS, CDR2 YYEKEE (reference sequence). This CDR3 region has 17 residues.

The J gene is TRBJ2-3, the V gene TRBV19, with 12 bases matching TRBD1. V gave up 3 bases and J gave up 9 bases; unmatched junction bases: 7. Germline values: CDR1 LNHDA, CDR2 SQIVND (reference sequence). The CDR3 has 15 amino acids. CDR3 residues: CASSMAGTGGNTQYF. CDR3 DNA sequence: TGTGCCAGTAGTATGGCCGGGACAGGGGGCAACACGCAGTATTTT.

The genes are TRBV12-5 and TRBJ2-1, with D perhaps matching TRBD2 (7 bases). V dropped 0 bases and J dropped 4 bases, with 22 bases sitting between them. Germline values: CDR1 LGHNT, CDR2 FRNRAP. The CDR3 is 19 amino acids. The CDR3 protein is CASGLVRGAPTALYNEQFF. The CDR3 region has the DNA TGTGCTAGTGGTTTGGTACGGGGGGCCCCGACTGCTTTATACAATGAGCAGTTCTTC.

The rearrangement links TRBV5-4 to TRBJ1-1, with 7 positions matching TRBD1. Germline assignment: CDR1 SGHNT and CDR2 YYREEE (reference sequence). CDR3 length: 15 residues. The V gene end was trimmed by 4 bases and the J gene end by 6 bases; junction bases not matched to a gene: 12. This chain's CDR3 is CASSVQGPIGAEAFF. For the CDR3, the DNA is TGTGCCAGCAGCGTACAGGGGCCCATTGGAGCTGAAGCTTTCTTT.

The chain employs TRBV6-5 and TRBJ2-5; TRBD2 matches at 7 bases. The CDR3 contains 15 residues. CDR1 is MNHEY and CDR2 is SVGAGI in the germline V gene. V dropped 0 bases and J dropped 3; count of bases not matched to a gene: 4. The DNA for the CDR3 is TGTGCCAGCAGTTACTCCTCGGCGGGAGAAGAGACCCAGTACTTC. Amino acids: CASSYSSAGEETQYF.

This chain links TRBV11-3 with TRBJ2-2, with 11 bases identical to TRBD2. This CDR3 has 16 residues. The V gene's germline CDR1 is SGHNT and CDR2 YENEEA. Trimming at V came to 0 bases and at J to 4 bases, leaving 1 base not matched to a gene. CDR3 nucleotides: TGTGCCAGCAGCTTAGATAGCGGGAGGGGCACCGGGGAGCTGTTTTTT. Amino acids: CASSLDSGRGTGELFF.

This chain uses TRBV13 with TRBJ1-2; no firm D call. This CDR3 is 14 amino acids long. From germline, CDR1 is PRHDT and CDR2 FYEKMQ (reference sequence). Trimming took off 5 bases at V and 6 bases at J, with 16 bases between the two ends. The chain's CDR3 is CASSPRGAVHGYTF. The CDR3 DNA reads as TGTGCCAGCAGCCCCCGAGGCGCCGTCCATGGCTACACCTTC.

About this clone itself: Sequence at one end of the junction differs from germline and may be a read error. The rearrangement uses TRBV7-2 and TRBJ2-5; tentatively, D is TRBD2 (5 bases). The CDR3 contains 15 residues. Per germline, CDR1 SGHTA and CDR2 FQGNSA. CDR3 DNA: TGTGCCAGCAGCTTGGGCGTGGGAGTCCAAAAGACCCAGTACTTC. The encoded protein is CASSLGVGVQKTQYF. Looking up the rest from reference TRBV7-2 and TRBJ2-5 gives the full variable domain: GAGVSQSPSNKVTEKGKDVELRCDPISGHTALYWYRQSLGQGLEFLIYFQGNSAPDKSGLPSDRFSAERTGGSVSTLTIQRTQQEDSAVYLCASSLGVGVQKTQYFGPGTRLLVL.

V gene TRBV6-5 combines with J gene TRBJ1-2; maybe TRBD1 (5 bases). The germline CDR1 and CDR2 sequences are MNHEY and SVGAGI. This CDR3 comprises 13 residues. V lost 8 bases, J lost 0 bases, and 10 bases lay in between. In nucleotides, the CDR3 is TGTGCCAGCTGGGGCACAGCTAACTATGGCTACACCTTC. Translation: CASWGTANYGYTF.

This clone has only one observation. The chain is built from TRBV4-2 and TRBJ2-7, with 7 bases lining up with TRBD1. V lost 4 bases to trimming and J lost 4 bases; unmatched junction nucleotides: 7. This CDR3 is built from 14 residues. The germline gives CDR1 LGHNA, CDR2 YNFKEQ. In nucleotides, the CDR3 is TGTGCCAGCAGCCTCGACAGGGTCGAGTACGAGCAGTACTTC. Translated: CASSLDRVEYEQYF.

This chain uses TRBV14 with TRBJ1-1, with unresolved D. The germline gives CDR1 SGHDN, CDR2 FVKESK. This CDR3 has 13 residues. V was cut by 3 bases and J by 1 base, with 6 bases left in between. In DNA form, the CDR3 reads TGTGCCAGCAGCCAGAACTGGAACACTGAAGCTTTCTTT. Its translation is CASSQNWNTEAFF.

The CDR3, as DNA: TGTGCCAGCAGCCAAGGACAGGGGAATTCACCCCTCCACTTT. Translated, it gives CASSQGQGNSPLHF. The V and J genes are TRBV6-5 and TRBJ1-6, with 9 bases fitting TRBD1. Germline V lookup: CDR1 MNHEY, CDR2 SVGAGI. The CDR3 runs to 14 residues. Trimming took 6 bases from V and 7 from J; bases not matched to a gene: 4.

The gene calls are TRBV5-4 and TRBJ1-1, with 10 bases aligning to TRBD1. The CDR3 is made up of 15 amino acids. Germline lookup yields CDR1 SGHNT and CDR2 YYREEE (reference sequence). J gave up 0 bases and V 2 bases, and 1 base lay outside the gene matches. The CDR3 loop is CASSLGTGVNTEAFF. The CDR3 DNA follows: TGTGCCAGCAGCTTAGGGACAGGGGTGAACACTGAAGCTTTCTTT.

The gene calls are TRBV5-5 and TRBJ1-2; tentative D call: TRBD1 (6 bases). The V and J ends lost 4 bases and 2 bases respectively, with 12 bases between them. Per the germline V gene, CDR1 is SGHKS and CDR2 is YYEKEE (reference sequence). The CDR3 has 14 residues. The CDR3 DNA follows: TGTGCCAGCAGCAGGGACACTCGAAACTATGGCTACACCTTC. Its translation: CASSRDTRNYGYTF.

The chain has TRBV6-5 and TRBJ1-4, with 12 bases identical to TRBD1. This CDR3 has 16 residues. V shed 4 bases and J 7 bases; nucleotides not matched to a gene: 7. CDR1 is MNHEY, CDR2 SVGAGI, per germline. The CDR3 region is CASSSEGTGGGEKLFF. In nucleotides, the CDR3 is TGTGCCAGCAGTTCCGAAGGGACAGGGGGCGGTGAAAAACTGTTTTTT.

This clone was counted once. The V gene is TRBV19, the J gene TRBJ1-3, with D perhaps TRBD1 (6 bases). The CDR3 runs 14 residues. CDR1 and CDR2 from the germline V gene are LNHDA and SQIVND (reference sequence). Trimming shortened V by 9 bases and J by 0 bases, and 12 bases separated the two germline ends. The CDR3 nucleotides are TGTGCCAGCCGGGACATACTCTCTGGAAACACCATATATTTT. It is translated as CASRDILSGNTIYF.

J is TRBJ2-1 and V is TRBV7-7; 8 nucleotides match TRBD2. The CDR3 spans 14 residues. The J segment lost 8 bases and the V segment lost 1 base, leaving 4 bases of the junction unmatched. Germline V gene sequence: CDR1 SSHAT, CDR2 FNYEAQ (reference sequence). CDR3 bases: TGTGCCAGCAGCTTAGTCGGGGGGGGAGATGAGCAGTTCTTC. Amino acid sequence: CASSLVGGGDEQFF.